This T cell receptor (beta chain) emerged from a study of OX40 agonist ivuxolimab in advanced cancers. The trim removed 0 bases at V and 5 bases at J, leaving 3 bases unmatched. Germline-derived CDR1 and CDR2 are LGHNA and YSLEER. CDR3 length: 15 amino acids. Only in-frame clones appear in the TCRdb table, and some are missing; sequencing was by immunoSEQ multiplex PCR. The sample carries 70,000 to 80,000 clones, over 80% recorded once. Broader study findings: CD8+ T cells averaged more expanded clones than CD4+. Nonresponders, in some cases, also had low normalized T-cell clonal expansion.

For this clone: What it binds is not known.

The sample in question was CD4+ or CD8+ T cells sorted from blood, obtained in a trial of the OX40 agonist ivuxolimab. This sequence joins TRBV4-3 and TRBJ2-5; 10 nucleotides line up with TRBD2. The TCR originated in an adult with an advanced solid tumor such as melanoma, head and neck, liver or kidney cancer. CDR3 region: CASSQDQTSGETQYF. CDR3 bases: TGCGCCAGCAGCCAAGATCAGACTAGCGGGGAGACCCAGTACTTC.